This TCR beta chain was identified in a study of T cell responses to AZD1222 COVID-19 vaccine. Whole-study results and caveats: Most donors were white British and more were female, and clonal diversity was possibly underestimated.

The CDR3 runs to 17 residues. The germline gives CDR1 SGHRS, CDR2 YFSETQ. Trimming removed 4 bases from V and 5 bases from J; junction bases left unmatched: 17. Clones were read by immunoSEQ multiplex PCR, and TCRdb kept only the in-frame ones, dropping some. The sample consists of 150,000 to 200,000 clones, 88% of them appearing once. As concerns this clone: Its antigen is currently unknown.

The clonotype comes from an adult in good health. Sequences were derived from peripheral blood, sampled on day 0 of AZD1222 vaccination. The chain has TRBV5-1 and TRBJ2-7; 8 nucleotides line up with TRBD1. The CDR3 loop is CASSTDGAGGQENEQYF. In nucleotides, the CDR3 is TGCGCCAGCAGCACGGACGGAGCAGGGGGCCAGGAAAACGAGCAGTACTTC.